This TCR beta chain was sequenced during a study of blood T cell repertoires in COVID-19. About the study: Samples of COVID-19 (acute and convalescent) were obtained from the United States, Italy and Spain. Nucleic acid was either cDNA or gDNA, and it came from T cells, B-cell-depleted T cells, or PBMCs.

Between the trimmed V and J ends, which lost 4 bases and 6 bases, there was a span of 22 bases. The CDR3 is 16 amino acids. Germline CDR1 reads SNHLY; CDR2 reads FYNNEI. Per the original data handling: By means of reference gene primer amplification, nucleated cell counts were estimated. TCRdb's table, derived via immunoSEQ multiplex PCR, lists solely in-frame clones and lacks some. V, J and clone size are those of that table, while D and trimming were read from the DNA. The sample lists under 150,000 clones, 85% to 90% occurring once. The sample holds one count of this clone. The sequence came from a woman in her 50s with acute or convalescent COVID-19. The sequenced sample was peripheral blood. This chain links TRBV2 with TRBJ2-7, with D perhaps TRBD1 (6 bases). The CDR3 protein is CASSAAFDSRGPEQYF. The CDR3 nucleotides are TGTGCCAGCAGTGCCGCTTTTGACTCCAGGGGACCCGAGCAGTACTTC.